This T cell receptor beta chain is drawn from a study of OX40 agonist ivuxolimab in advanced cancers. About the study: Enrolled patients in dose escalation had cancers that were hepatocellular carcinoma, melanoma, renal cell or head and neck cancer. Two patients with cutaneous melanoma and one with hepatocellular carcinoma, three in total, showed partial responses. General study points: Among the nonresponders, some also had low normalized T-cell clonal expansion.

A note on this clone: The antigen is unknown.

Germline CDR1 reads SGHTA; CDR2 reads FQGTGA. The CDR3 is 15 amino acids. Trimming cost V 2 bases and J 6 bases, with 17 bases left between them. This table comes from immunoSEQ multiplex PCR, and its TCRdb copy is limited to in-frame clones, with some not included. The table records about 77,000 clones, over 70% of them present only once. The TCR was taken from an adult with an advanced solid tumor such as melanoma, head and neck, liver or kidney cancer. This sequence joins TRBV7-3 and TRBJ2-7; D is unclear. The sequences come from CD4+ or CD8+ T cells sorted from blood, collected in a trial of the OX40 agonist ivuxolimab. The CDR3 sequence: CASSLVPKTIPEQYF. CDR3 coding DNA: TGTGCCAGCAGCTTAGTGCCCAAGACAATCCCCGAGCAGTACTTC.